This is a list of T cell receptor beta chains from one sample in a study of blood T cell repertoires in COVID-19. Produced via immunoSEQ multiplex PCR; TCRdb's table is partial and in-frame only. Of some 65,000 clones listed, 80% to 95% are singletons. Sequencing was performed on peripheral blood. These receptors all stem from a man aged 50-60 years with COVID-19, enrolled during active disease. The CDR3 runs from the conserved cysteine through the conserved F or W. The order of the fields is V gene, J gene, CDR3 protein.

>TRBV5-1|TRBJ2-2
CASSLESGGNTGELFF
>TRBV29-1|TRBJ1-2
CSVGDPGQNTNYGYTF
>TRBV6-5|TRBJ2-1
CASSKTSRDNEQFF
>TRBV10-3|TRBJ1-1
CAISMTGPQGHFRMNTEAFF
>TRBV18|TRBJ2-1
CASSSKAGGAYNEQFF
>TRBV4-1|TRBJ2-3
CASSEPGTGGADTQYF
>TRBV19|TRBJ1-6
CASSPRGFNSPLHF
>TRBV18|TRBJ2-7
CASSPPGTGHYEQYF
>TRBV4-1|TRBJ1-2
CASSQENYGYTF
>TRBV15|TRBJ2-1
CATRSGLSYNEQFF
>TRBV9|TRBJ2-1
CASSVAAGVYNEQFF
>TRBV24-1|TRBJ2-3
CATSDPVVDTQYF
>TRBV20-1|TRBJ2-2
CSASKRSGRATGELFF
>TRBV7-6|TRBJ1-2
CASSLMPGQGKDYGYTF
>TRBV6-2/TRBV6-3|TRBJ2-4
CASSSPGQGVNIQYF
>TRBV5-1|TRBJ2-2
CASRRTGGAGELFF
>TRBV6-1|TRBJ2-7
CASSEEAGGPYEQYF
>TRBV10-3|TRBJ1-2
CAIKIDRQNYGYTF
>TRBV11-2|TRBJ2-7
CASIPGQGTYEQYF
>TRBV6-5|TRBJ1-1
CASSWTENTEAFF
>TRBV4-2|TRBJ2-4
CASSQDIWGGTKNIQYF
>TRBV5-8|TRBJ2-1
CASSIPLGASYNEQFF
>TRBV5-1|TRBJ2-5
CASSFQGGETQYF
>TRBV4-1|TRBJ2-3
CASSQVAGRLGRTDTQYF
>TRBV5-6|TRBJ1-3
CASSLVDSGNTIYF
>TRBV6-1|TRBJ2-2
CASSEQGLAETGELFF
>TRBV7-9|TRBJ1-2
CASSLGTGLNPGGYTF